Following are 32 T cell receptor beta chains from one sample sequenced in a study of blood T cell repertoires in COVID-19. Sequenced by immunoSEQ multiplex PCR; TCRdb stores in-frame clones only, minus some. The sample yields 200,000 to 250,000 clones, approximately 80% seen once. Sequencing was carried out using peripheral blood. Every receptor here comes from an elderly woman with COVID-19, enrolled during active disease.

The V gene is TRBV24-1, the J gene TRBJ2-5; a weak D match, TRBD1 (7 bases). The V end lost 3 bases, the J end lost 2 bases, and 15 bases lay between the germline ends. The CDR3 runs to 16 residues. Germline lookup yields CDR1 KGHDR and CDR2 SFDVKD. The CDR3 bases are TGTGCCACCAGTGATGCCCAGGGGGGAGTGCAAGAGACCCAGTACTTC. It codes for CATSDAQGGVQETQYF.

The chain is built from TRBV5-1 and TRBJ2-7, with D perhaps matching TRBD2 (5 bases). Germline V gene sequence: CDR1 SGHRS, CDR2 YFSETQ. CDR3 length: 15 amino acids. Trimming took off 7 bases at V and 5 bases at J, with 22 bases between the two ends. The CDR3 here is CASRKPGSDWNEQYF. Written as DNA, the CDR3 is TGCGCCAGCCGTAAACCGGGGTCGGACTGGAACGAGCAGTACTTC.

The genes are TRBV19 and TRBJ1-1, with unresolved D. The length of the CDR3 is 13 residues. Between the trimmed V and J ends, which lost 6 bases and 1 base, there was a span of 9 bases. Germline V gene lookup returns CDR1 LNHDA and CDR2 SQIVND (reference sequence). The CDR3 DNA reads TGTGCCAGTAGCTGGCAGGAGAACACTGAAGCTTTCTTT. Translated: CASSWQENTEAFF. Looking up the rest from reference TRBV19 and TRBJ1-1 gives the full variable domain: DGGITQSPKYLFRKEGQNVTLSCEQNLNHDAMYWYRQDPGQGLRLIYYSQIVNDFQKGDIAEGYSVSREKKESFPLTVTSAQKNPTAFYLCASSWQENTEAFFGQGTRLTVV.

The rearrangement joins TRBV30 to TRBJ1-3, with D tentatively TRBD1 (6 bases). Looked up from germline, CDR1 is GTSNPN and CDR2 is SVGIG (reference sequence). V lost 1 base to trimming and J lost 0 bases, with 7 bases between them. The CDR3 spans 14 residues. The CDR3 DNA sequence: TGTGCCTGGAGTGAAGGGGGCTCTGGAAACACCATATATTTT. Protein sequence: CAWSEGGSGNTIYF.

This chain links TRBV28 with TRBJ1-1; D may be TRBD1 (6 bases). The CDR3 sequence is 15 residues long. Germline V gene lookup returns CDR1 MDHEN and CDR2 SYDVKM. Trimming removed 5 bases from V and 1 base from J, with 14 bases in between. The CDR3 protein is CASSLHTTGNTEAFF. The CDR3 DNA reads as TGTGCCAGCAGTCTACACACGACAGGGAACACTGAAGCTTTCTTT.

Written as DNA, the CDR3 is TGTGCCAGCAGTTCCTTTGGCGGGAGGGCCGATACGCAGTATTTT. Its translation: CASSSFGGRADTQYF. The V call is TRBV27, the J call TRBJ2-3, with 9 bases identical to TRBD2. Germline loops: CDR1 MNHEY, CDR2 SMNVEV (reference sequence). V shed 4 bases and J 6 bases; nucleotides not matched to a gene: 8. CDR3 length equals 15 residues.

The chain employs TRBV18 and TRBJ1-2; 7 nucleotides agree with TRBD1. The CDR3 contains 15 residues. From germline, CDR1 is KGHSH and CDR2 LQKENI. The junction had 7 bases not matched to a gene; V was cut back by 3 bases and J by 3 bases. The DNA for the CDR3 is TGTGCCAGCTCACCCTCTTCTACAGGGGACTATGGCTACACCTTC. Protein: CASSPSSTGDYGYTF. Supplemented by reference TRBV18 and TRBJ1-2, the full variable domain reads NAGVMQNPRHLVRRRGQEARLRCSPMKGHSHVYWYRQLPEEGLKFMVYLQKENIIDESGMPKERFSAEFPKEGPSILRIQQVVRGDSAAYFCASSPSSTGDYGYTFGSGTRLTVV.

This chain connects TRBV28 to TRBJ1-4; maybe TRBD1 (5 bases). The V gene lost 7 bases and the J gene lost 3 bases, with 18 bases spanning the gap. The CDR3 length is 16 residues. Per the germline V gene, CDR1 is MDHEN and CDR2 is SYDVKM. CDR3 DNA: TGTGCCAGCAATGCCCACCAGGGAGGATCTAATGAAAAACTGTTTTTT. Amino acid sequence: CASNAHQGGSNEKLFF. Full variable domain (remainder filled in from reference TRBV28 and TRBJ1-4): DVKVTQSSRYLVKRTGEKVFLECVQDMDHENMFWYRQDPGLGLRLIYFSYDVKMKEKGDIPEGYSVSREKKERFSLILESASTNQTSMYLCASNAHQGGSNEKLFFGSGTQLSVL.

CDR3 in DNA: TGCGCCAGCAGCCCCTTAGGGGGGGACACTGAAGCTTTCTTT. Protein product: CASSPLGGDTEAFF. This chain connects TRBV4-1 to TRBJ1-1; TRBD1 is a possible D gene (6 bases). With 4 bases removed from V and 3 bases from J, the gap between germline ends came to 12 bases. The germline gives CDR1 MGHRA, CDR2 YSYEKL. This CDR3 comprises 14 residues.

Only one count was recorded for this clone. This sequence joins TRBV6-5 and TRBJ1-2, with a possible D match to TRBD1 (5 bases). This CDR3 comprises 15 residues. Germline CDR1 and CDR2: MNHEY and SVGAGI. The V and J ends lost 0 bases and 1 base respectively, with 9 bases between them. CDR3 bases: TGTGCCAGCAGTTACTCGGCCGACAGTAACTATGGCTACACCTTC. Its translation: CASSYSADSNYGYTF.

The sample holds one count of this clone. This chain joins TRBV6-5 and TRBJ2-5, with D hard to call. The CDR3 runs to 16 residues. Trimming cost V 0 bases and J 5 bases, with 16 bases left between them. Per the germline V gene, CDR1 is MNHEY and CDR2 is SVGAGI. CDR3 DNA sequence: TGTGCCAGCAGTTACTCGAGCTCCCCCCCTCGGGAGACCCAGTACTTC. Its translation: CASSYSSSPPRETQYF.

This chain connects TRBV6-5 to TRBJ1-6; D unclear. V was shortened by 6 bases and J by 9 bases, with 15 bases between the two germline ends. Germline values: CDR1 MNHEY, CDR2 SVGAGI. The CDR3 totals 14 residues. CDR3 protein: CASREDFPSSPLHF. DNA for the CDR3: TGTGCCAGCAGGGAGGACTTCCCCAGTTCACCCCTCCACTTT.

This chain links TRBV15 with TRBJ1-5, with 7 nucleotides matching TRBD1. Germline loops: CDR1 LNHNV, CDR2 YYDKDF (reference sequence). Trimming cost V 6 bases and J 4 bases; bases outside gene matches: 6. The CDR3 extends over 14 amino acids. CDR3 amino acids: CATSEWDSNQPQHF. The DNA of the CDR3 is TGTGCCACCAGTGAGTGGGACAGTAATCAGCCCCAGCATTTT.

This chain uses TRBV6-5 with TRBJ1-2; D might be TRBD1 (5 bases). Per germline, CDR1 MNHEY and CDR2 SVGAGI. V was clipped by 2 bases and J by 11 bases, with 9 bases between them. CDR3 length: 11 amino acids. The CDR3 region has the DNA TGTGCCAGCAGTTACGCGGGGGGGTACACCTTC. The encoded protein is CASSYAGGYTF.

V is TRBV28 and J is TRBJ2-7; weak D call: TRBD2 (5 bases). CDR1 is MDHEN and CDR2 is SYDVKM in the germline V gene. Trimming cost V 2 bases and J 1 base, with 15 bases left between them. The CDR3 extends over 16 amino acids. The CDR3 sequence: CASSLGPAALSYEQYF. The CDR3 bases are TGTGCCAGCAGTTTAGGGCCAGCGGCACTTTCCTACGAGCAGTACTTC. Full variable domain (outside the CDR3, taken from reference TRBV28 and TRBJ2-7): DVKVTQSSRYLVKRTGEKVFLECVQDMDHENMFWYRQDPGLGLRLIYFSYDVKMKEKGDIPEGYSVSREKKERFSLILESASTNQTSMYLCASSLGPAALSYEQYFGPGTRLTVT.

The J gene is TRBJ1-3, the V gene TRBV7-2, with unresolved D. This CDR3 has 15 residues. The ends were cut back, 1 base at V and 0 bases at J, with 7 bases in the middle. Germline lookup yields CDR1 SGHTA and CDR2 FQGNSA. The CDR3 is CASSLGSGSGNTIYF. CDR3 coding DNA: TGTGCCAGCAGCTTAGGGAGTGGCTCTGGAAACACCATATATTTT.

This clone was counted once. This chain links TRBV5-1 with TRBJ2-2; the D gene is possibly TRBD1 (6 bases). The CDR3 is 16 residues long. Per the germline V gene, CDR1 is SGHRS and CDR2 is YFSETQ. Trimming shortened V by 2 bases and J by 1 base, and 12 bases separated the two germline ends. The CDR3 DNA sequence: TGCGCCAGCAGCTTTCAGGGGACCATGAACACCGGGGAGCTGTTTTTT. Its protein is CASSFQGTMNTGELFF.

This clone was counted a few times. The V call is TRBV7-8, the J call TRBJ1-5, with TRBD1 matching over 12 bases. Trimming removed 5 bases from V and 6 bases from J; junction bases left unmatched: 5. The CDR3 consists of 15 residues. CDR1 is SGHVS, CDR2 FQNEAQ, per germline. The CDR3 DNA follows: TGTGCCAGCAGCCAGGGACAGGGGGCTTTTCAGCCCCAGCATTTT. Protein: CASSQGQGAFQPQHF.

This clone has just a few counts. The CDR3 spells CASSQFRDTEAFF. In DNA form, the CDR3 reads TGCGCCAGCAGCCAATTCCGGGACACTGAAGCTTTCTTT. The chain links TRBV4-1 to TRBJ1-1; D gene uncertain. Germline assignment: CDR1 MGHRA and CDR2 YSYEKL. The V end was cut by 2 bases, the J end by 3 bases, with 7 bases between. The CDR3 totals 13 residues.

The chain couples TRBV7-3 to TRBJ2-2; no clear D. The germline V and J ends were trimmed by 4 bases and 6 bases, with 9 bases remaining between them. The germline V gene has CDR1 SGHTA and CDR2 FQGTGA. This CDR3 has 13 amino acids. The DNA for the CDR3 is TGTGCCAGCAGCTCCCCCGGGTCCGGGGAGCTGTTTTTT. Its translation: CASSSPGSGELFF.

In DNA, the CDR3 is TGCGCCAGCAGCTTGGTTGGCGGGCAAACGGGGGGAGATACGCAGTATTTT. This translates into CASSLVGGQTGGDTQYF. The gene calls are TRBV5-1 and TRBJ2-3; 7 nucleotides agree with TRBD2. The CDR3 extends over 17 amino acids. The V and J ends lost 0 bases and 5 bases, in that order; junction bases with no gene match: 12. Looked up from germline, CDR1 is SGHRS and CDR2 is YFSETQ.

The chain links TRBV18 to TRBJ1-2; D remains unclear. The CDR3 is 14 residues long. The germline gives CDR1 KGHSH, CDR2 LQKENI. Trimming removed 1 base from V and 2 bases from J, with 8 bases in between. This CDR3 reads CASSPRRVNYGYTF. The CDR3 region has the DNA TGTGCCAGCTCACCACGCCGGGTGAACTATGGCTACACCTTC.

This clone was detected once. V usage is TRBV4-1 and J usage is TRBJ2-3; 8 bases agree with TRBD2. The length of the CDR3 is 14 residues. CDR1 is MGHRA, CDR2 YSYEKL, per germline. V dropped 9 bases and J dropped 1; count of bases not matched to a gene: 6. CDR3 nucleotide sequence: TGCGCCAGTACCGGGACTAGGGGCACAGATACGCAGTATTTT. Amino acid sequence: CASTGTRGTDTQYF.

V is TRBV5-1 and J is TRBJ2-5; the match to TRBD2 covers 9 bases. The V gene's germline CDR1 is SGHRS and CDR2 YFSETQ. The J segment lost 3 bases and the V segment lost 5 bases, leaving 8 bases of the junction unmatched. The CDR3 is made up of 15 amino acids. This chain's CDR3 is CASRHSGSGEETQYF. CDR3 coding DNA: TGCGCCAGCAGACATAGCGGGAGTGGGGAAGAGACCCAGTACTTC.

The V call is TRBV11-2, the J call TRBJ2-5; D possibly corresponds to TRBD1 (6 bases). The CDR3 loop spans 15 amino acids. Trimming shortened V by 3 bases and J by 2 bases, and 13 bases separated the two germline ends. CDR1 SGHAT and CDR2 FQNNGV come from the germline V gene. In DNA form, the CDR3 reads TGTGCCAGCAGCTTTCAAGGGGGAAGGCAAGAGACCCAGTACTTC. It specifies CASSFQGGRQETQYF. The entire variable domain, with the rest obtained from reference TRBV11-2 and TRBJ2-5, is as follows: EAGVAQSPRYKIIEKRQSVAFWCNPISGHATLYWYQQILGQGPKLLIQFQNNGVVDDSQLPKDRFSAERLKGVDSTLKIQPAKLEDSAVYLCASSFQGGRQETQYFGPGTRLLVL.

The V and J genes are TRBV7-2 and TRBJ1-6; D unclear. Germline-derived CDR1 and CDR2 are SGHTA and FQGNSA. The CDR3 is 12 residues long. The ends were cut back, 1 base at V and 13 bases at J, with 8 bases in the middle. The CDR3 reads CASSLVVPPLHF. CDR3 DNA sequence: TGTGCCAGCAGCTTAGTAGTCCCGCCCCTCCACTTT. The whole variable domain, remainder taken from reference TRBV7-2 and TRBJ1-6, is GAGVSQSPSNKVTEKGKDVELRCDPISGHTALYWYRQSLGQGLEFLIYFQGNSAPDKSGLPSDRFSAERTGGSVSTLTIQRTQQEDSAVYLCASSLVVPPLHFGNGTRLTVT.

The chain joins TRBV11-3 to TRBJ1-5; 7 nucleotides match TRBD1. The trim removed 0 bases at V and 0 bases at J, leaving 5 bases unmatched. Germline CDR1 and CDR2: SGHNT and YENEEA. The CDR3 is 17 amino acids. The CDR3 DNA follows: TGTGCCAGCAGCTTAGAAGACAGGGCCTATAGCAATCAGCCCCAGCATTTT. This translates into CASSLEDRAYSNQPQHF.

The chain recombines TRBV6-5 with TRBJ2-7; TRBD1 agrees at 9 bases. CDR1 MNHEY and CDR2 SVGAGI come from the germline V gene. The length of the CDR3 is 14 residues. V lost 5 bases to trimming and J lost 5 bases; unmatched junction nucleotides: 7. The CDR3 protein is CASSQGQGRDEQYF. In DNA, the CDR3 is TGTGCCAGCAGTCAGGGACAGGGAAGGGACGAGCAGTACTTC.

The rearrangement links TRBV7-9 to TRBJ2-7, with D tentatively TRBD2 (5 bases). V was pared by 3 bases and J by 2 bases, with 8 bases between. The CDR3 loop spans 13 amino acids. Germline CDR1 and CDR2: SEHNR and FQNEAQ (reference sequence). The CDR3 here is CASSFYGTYEQYF. The DNA of the CDR3 is TGTGCCAGCAGCTTTTACGGGACCTACGAGCAGTACTTC.

The genes are TRBV30 and TRBJ2-1; 9 bases are shared with TRBD2. The CDR3 sequence is 13 residues long. V was pared by 3 bases and J by 6 bases, with 3 bases of the junction left unmatched. The germline gives CDR1 GTSNPN, CDR2 SVGIG (reference sequence). The CDR3: CAWRELAGNEQFF. Written as DNA, the CDR3 is TGTGCCTGGAGAGAACTAGCGGGCAATGAGCAGTTCTTC.

The CDR3 region is CSLRANTEAFF. Written as DNA, the CDR3 is TGCAGCTTAAGAGCGAACACTGAAGCTTTCTTT. The chain is built from TRBV29-1 and TRBJ1-1, with no clear D. Germline-derived CDR1 and CDR2 are SQVTM and ANQGSEA. The CDR3 loop spans 11 amino acids. The germline V and J ends were trimmed by 8 bases and 1 base, with 8 bases remaining between them.

The chain couples TRBV5-4 to TRBJ1-2; a possible D gene is TRBD1 (5 bases). Germline V CDR1 and CDR2: SGHNT, YYREEE (reference sequence). There are 15 residues in the CDR3. The V gene lost 0 bases and the J gene lost 3 bases, with 12 bases spanning the gap. CDR3 sequence (DNA): TGTGCCAGCAGCTTGGATGGCAGGGCGGACTATGGCTACACCTTC. This sequence encodes CASSLDGRADYGYTF.